The rows below give T cell receptor beta chains drawn from one sample of a study of blood T cell repertoires in COVID-19. Some clones are missing from TCRdb's copy, which holds only in-frame ones; the method was immunoSEQ multiplex PCR. The table lists about 150,000 clones, roughly four fifths of them singletons, with 3% to 4.5% in the top ten. The sequenced sample consisted of peripheral blood. The source is an elderly woman with acute or convalescent COVID-19. CDR3s include the opening cysteine and the closing phenylalanine or tryptophan. A D gene is named only where the DNA matches it firmly. Clone size appears in some rows only: once, few, many, or a class for an expanded clone.

.	.	TRBJ2-5	TRBV11-2	TGTGCCAGCAGCTTAGAGGGTAGTGGAGCACCCCAAGAGACCCAGTACTTC	CASSLEGSGAPQETQYF
.	TRBD2	TRBJ2-7	TRBV4-2	TGTGCCAGCAGCCAAGCTAGCGGGGAGCCATACGAGCAGTACTTC	CASSQASGEPYEQYF
.	.	TRBJ1-1	TRBV5-1	TGCGCCAGCAGCTTGGGGGGGCTTGCTCACATGAACACTGAAGCTTTCTTT	CASSLGGLAHMNTEAFF
.	TRBD1	TRBJ1-5	TRBV3-1/TRBV3-2	TGTGCCAGCAAAGGACAGGGGGATCAGCCCCAGCATTTT	CASKGQGDQPQHF
few	.	TRBJ2-7	TRBV2	TGTGCCAGCAGGGACACGACCTACGAGCAGTACTTC	CASRDTTYEQYF
.	TRBD1	TRBJ2-7	TRBV15	TGTGCCACCCCTGGACAGGGTGGCTCCTACGAGCAGTACTTC	CATPGQGGSYEQYF
.	TRBD2	TRBJ2-4	TRBV4-2	TGTGCCAGCAGCCGTACGAAACTAGCGGGAGTCGACATTCAGTACTTC	CASSRTKLAGVDIQYF
few	.	TRBJ1-6	TRBV30	TGTGCCTGGAGCAGGGATAGCTCCTATAATTCACCCCTCCACTTT	CAWSRDSSYNSPLHF
few	.	TRBJ1-4	TRBV7-2	TGTGCCAGCAGCCCTCGCTTGCAGGGTGGGGAAAAACTGTTTTTT	CASSPRLQGGEKLFF
.	.	TRBJ2-5	TRBV6-5	TGTGCCACCCGGACAATGGGTGAGACCCAGTACTTC	CATRTMGETQYF
.	TRBD2	TRBJ2-3	TRBV4-3	TGCGCCAGCAGTCCTAGCGGGGGCAGCACAGATACGCAGTATTTT	CASSPSGGSTDTQYF
.	.	TRBJ1-1	TRBV5-8	TGTGCCAGCAGCTTGGGATCCAGCGTCTTTTTCGCTGAAGCTTTCTTT	CASSLGSSVFFAEAFF
.	.	TRBJ1-1	TRBV9	TGTGCCAGCAGCCCCAATGGACACGCCATGGGAGCTTTCTTT	CASSPNGHAMGAFF
.	.	TRBJ1-1	TRBV7-7	TGTGCCAGCAGCTTAATTACAGGGAGGGGCACTGAAGCTTTCTTT	CASSLITGRGTEAFF
.	.	TRBJ1-2	TRBV6-4	TGTGCCAGCAGGAGGGACAACACCTTCTCCTGGGGCTACACCTTC	CASRRDNTFSWGYTF
.	TRBD1	TRBJ2-2	TRBV24-1	TGTGCCACCAGTGAGGGGACAGGAAACACCGGGGAGCTGTTTTTT	CATSEGTGNTGELFF
.	.	TRBJ2-6	TRBV30	TGTGCCTGGGGTGGGGAGGCTGGGGCCAACGTCCTGACTTTC	CAWGGEAGANVLTF
.	.	TRBJ2-3	TRBV6-5	TGTGCCAGCAGTTACCTGTCAACTAGGGCAGATACGCAGTATTTT	CASSYLSTRADTQYF
.	.	TRBJ2-2	TRBV19	TGTGCCAGTAGTAACTGGGACTCAGTTAGCACCGGGGAGCTGTTTTTT	CASSNWDSVSTGELFF
.	.	TRBJ2-5	TRBV28	TGTGCCAGCAGTCCCCCCCGGGGAGGAGAGACCCAGTACTTC	CASSPPRGGETQYF
.	.	TRBJ2-5	TRBV29-1	TGCAGCGTTGATGGACAGCAAGAGACCCAGTACTTC	CSVDGQQETQYF
few	TRBD1	TRBJ2-7	TRBV5-1	TGCGCCAGCAGCACCTCGGGACAGGGCGGCGAGCAGTACTTC	CASSTSGQGGEQYF
.	.	TRBJ2-2	TRBV11-2	TGTGCCAGCAGCTTAGATCTGGCAACCGGGGAGCTGTTTTTT	CASSLDLATGELFF